This T cell receptor beta chain was observed in a study of blood T cell repertoires in COVID-19. Background on the study: There were acute and convalescent COVID-19 samples, and they came from the United States, Italy and Spain. The analysed material was cDNA or gDNA that came from T cells, B-cell-depleted T cells, or PBMCs.

Source study methods: Scientists estimated how many nucleated cells there were by amplifying reference gene primers. TCRdb keeps only in-frame clones here, not all; method: immunoSEQ multiplex PCR. That table furnishes V, J and clone size, whereas the DNA furnished D and trimming. The repertoire holds tens of thousands of clones, with around 83% as singletons. CDR1 and CDR2 (germline): MDHEN, SYDVKM. Losses at the gene ends were 1 base for V and 9 bases for J; bases not matched to a gene: 17. The length of the CDR3 is 18 residues. Sequencing used peripheral blood. The source of this sequence is a man between 50 and 59 years old with acute or convalescent COVID-19. The chain carries TRBV28 and TRBJ2-3; the match to TRBD2 covers 9 bases. CDR3: CASSLFRLKRGAEGTQYF. CDR3 nucleotides: TGTGCCAGCAGTTTATTTCGCTTAAAGCGGGGGGCGGAAGGAACGCAGTATTTT.